This paragraph covers one T cell receptor beta chain sequence. The record originates from a study of cytomegalovirus exposure and HLA in healthy donors. The CDR3 covers 16 residues. CDR1 is ENHRY and CDR2 is SYGVKD in the germline V gene. The V gene end was trimmed by 3 bases and the J gene end by 0 bases; junction bases not matched to a gene: 4. The assay was immunoSEQ multiplex PCR, and TCRdb's table has in-frame clones only and misses some. The repertoire has 45,000 to 65,000 clones, about 92% of them found once; the top ten carry roughly 8%. Sequences were obtained from PBMCs. The J gene is TRBJ2-1, the V gene TRBV10-3; 8 bases match TRBD2. This clonotype was obtained from a woman younger than 35 in good health and CMV-seropositive. CDR3: CAISELAGGSYNEQFF. The CDR3 region has the DNA TGTGCCATCAGTGAATTGGCGGGGGGCTCCTACAATGAGCAGTTCTTC.